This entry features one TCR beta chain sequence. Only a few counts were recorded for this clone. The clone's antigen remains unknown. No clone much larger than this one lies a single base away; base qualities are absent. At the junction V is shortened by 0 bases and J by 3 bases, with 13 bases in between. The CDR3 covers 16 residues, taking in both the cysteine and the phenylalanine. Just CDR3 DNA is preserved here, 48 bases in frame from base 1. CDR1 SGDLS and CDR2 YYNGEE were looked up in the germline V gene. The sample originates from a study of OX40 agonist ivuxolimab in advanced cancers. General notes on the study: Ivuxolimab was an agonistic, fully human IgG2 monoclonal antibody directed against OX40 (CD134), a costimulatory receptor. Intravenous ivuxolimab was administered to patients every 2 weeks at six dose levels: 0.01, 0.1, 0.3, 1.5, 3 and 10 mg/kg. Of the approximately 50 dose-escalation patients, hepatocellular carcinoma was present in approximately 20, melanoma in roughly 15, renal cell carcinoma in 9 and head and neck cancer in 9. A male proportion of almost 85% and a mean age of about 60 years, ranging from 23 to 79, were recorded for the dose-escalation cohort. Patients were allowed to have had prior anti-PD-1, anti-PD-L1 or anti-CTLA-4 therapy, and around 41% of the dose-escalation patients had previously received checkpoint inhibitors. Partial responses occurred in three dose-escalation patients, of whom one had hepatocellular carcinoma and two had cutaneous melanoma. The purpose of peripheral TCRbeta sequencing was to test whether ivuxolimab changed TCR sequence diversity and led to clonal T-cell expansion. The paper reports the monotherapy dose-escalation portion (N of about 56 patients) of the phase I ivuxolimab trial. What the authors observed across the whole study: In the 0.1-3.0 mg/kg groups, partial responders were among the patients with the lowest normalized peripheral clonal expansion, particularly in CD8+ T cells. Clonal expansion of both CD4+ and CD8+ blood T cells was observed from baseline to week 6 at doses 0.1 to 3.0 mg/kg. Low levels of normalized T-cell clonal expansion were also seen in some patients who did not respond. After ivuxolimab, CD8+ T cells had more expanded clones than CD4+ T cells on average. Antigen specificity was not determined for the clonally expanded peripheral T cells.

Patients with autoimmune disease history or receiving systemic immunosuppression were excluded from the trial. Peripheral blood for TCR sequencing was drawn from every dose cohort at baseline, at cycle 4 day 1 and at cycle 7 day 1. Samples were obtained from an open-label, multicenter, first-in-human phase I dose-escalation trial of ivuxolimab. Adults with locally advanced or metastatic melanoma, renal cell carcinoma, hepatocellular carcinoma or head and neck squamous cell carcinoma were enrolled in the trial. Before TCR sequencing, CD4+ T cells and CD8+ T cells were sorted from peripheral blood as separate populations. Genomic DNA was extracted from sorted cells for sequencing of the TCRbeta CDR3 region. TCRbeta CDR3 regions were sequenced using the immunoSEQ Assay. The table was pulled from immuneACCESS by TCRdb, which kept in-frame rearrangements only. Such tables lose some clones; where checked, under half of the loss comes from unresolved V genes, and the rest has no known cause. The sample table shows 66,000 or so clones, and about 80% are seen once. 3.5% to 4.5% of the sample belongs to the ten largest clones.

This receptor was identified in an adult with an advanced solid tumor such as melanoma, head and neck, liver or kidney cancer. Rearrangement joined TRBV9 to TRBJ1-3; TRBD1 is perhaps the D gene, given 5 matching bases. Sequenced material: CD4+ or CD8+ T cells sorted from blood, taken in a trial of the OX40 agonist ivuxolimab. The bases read TGTGCCAGCAGCGTAGTGCCAGGGAACGGTGGAAACACCATATATTTT. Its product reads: CASSVVPGNGGNTIYF.